Below, 14 T cell receptor beta chains from the same sample are listed, as sequenced in a study of cytomegalovirus exposure and HLA in healthy donors. PCR was performed using 60 Vbeta and 13 Jbeta primers. The method was immunoSEQ multiplex PCR; TCRdb's version includes in-frame clones alone and lacks a portion of them. The sample shows under 250,000 clones, more than 75% of them seen only once. The sequencing sample was made of PBMCs. Every receptor here comes from a man between 35 and 55 years old in good health and CMV-seropositive.

This chain links TRBV19 with TRBJ2-3; D is ambiguous. Germline loops: CDR1 LNHDA, CDR2 SQIVND (reference sequence). The CDR3 length is 15 residues. Trimming stripped 4 bases from V and 0 bases from J, with 11 bases between. The CDR3 protein is CASSTTDTSTDTQYF. CDR3 sequence (DNA): TGTGCCAGTAGTACAACTGATACTAGCACAGATACGCAGTATTTT.

This rearrangement joins TRBV7-3 to TRBJ2-2; a possible D gene is TRBD2 (6 bases). V was clipped by 5 bases and J by 6 bases, with 13 bases between them. The CDR3 runs 14 residues. CDR1 and CDR2 (germline): SGHTA, FQGTGA. CDR3 bases: TGTGCCAGCAGCCTGGGACTTAGCGCCGGGGAGCTGTTTTTT. It codes for CASSLGLSAGELFF. Combining the CDR3 with reference TRBV7-3 and TRBJ2-2 gives the whole variable domain GAGVSQTPSNKVTEKGKYVELRCDPISGHTALYWYRQSLGQGPEFLIYFQGTGAADDSGLPNDRFFAVRPEGSVSTLKIQRTERGDSAVYLCASSLGLSAGELFFGEGSRLTVL.

The J gene is TRBJ2-2, the V gene TRBV27, with 7 bases fitting TRBD2. Germline V gives CDR1 MNHEY, CDR2 SMNVEV (reference sequence). There are 17 residues in the CDR3. V gave up 2 bases and J gave up 2 bases; unmatched junction bases: 8. CDR3 protein: CASSLMGGSFNTGELFF. As DNA, the CDR3 is TGTGCCAGCAGTTTAATGGGCGGGAGTTTTAACACCGGGGAGCTGTTTTTT.

The chain combines TRBV2 with TRBJ2-5; 15 nucleotides align to TRBD2. Germline V gene data show CDR1 as SNHLY and CDR2 as FYNNEI. The junction had 6 bases not matched to a gene; V was cut back by 4 bases and J by 3 bases. The CDR3 is 17 amino acids. This CDR3 reads CASSGTSGRGFEETQYF. For the CDR3, the DNA is TGTGCCAGCAGTGGGACTAGCGGGAGGGGTTTTGAAGAGACCCAGTACTTC.

The gene calls are TRBV18 and TRBJ2-7, with 7 nucleotides matching TRBD1. The germline V gene encodes CDR1 KGHSH and CDR2 LQKENI. V lost 6 bases and J lost 4; bases outside the gene matches: 9. This CDR3 region has 14 residues. CDR3 sequence reads: CASSLTGMSYEQYF. The CDR3 DNA sequence: TGTGCCAGCTCGTTGACAGGGATGTCTTACGAGCAGTACTTC.

A note on this clone: Other DNA sequences in the sample encode the same CDR3. The genes are TRBV25-1 and TRBJ2-7; 9 nucleotides align to TRBD2. Germline values: CDR1 MGHDK, CDR2 SYGVNS. The CDR3 sequence is 13 residues long. With 7 bases clipped from V and 6 bases from J, the junction kept 7 bases outside the gene matches. CDR3 nucleotide sequence: TGTGCCAGCACCTTAGCGGGGGCCTCCGAGCAGTACTTC. It specifies CASTLAGASEQYF.

The rearrangement joins TRBV2 to TRBJ2-1, with 7 nucleotides matching TRBD2. The CDR3 totals 14 residues. Trimming took 7 bases from V and 6 from J; bases not matched to a gene: 9. Germline V lookup: CDR1 SNHLY, CDR2 FYNNEI. CDR3 in DNA: TGTGCCAGCAAGGGGTCTGGGGGGGGCAATGAGCAGTTCTTC. Protein: CASKGSGGGNEQFF.

The chain employs TRBV25-1 and TRBJ1-2, with unresolved D. Germline loops: CDR1 MGHDK, CDR2 SYGVNS. The CDR3 runs 12 residues. Trimming shortened V by 1 base and J by 8 bases, and 8 bases separated the two germline ends. The CDR3 coding sequence is TGTGCCAGCAGTGAATCCCCGGGGGGCTACACCTTC. Translation gives CASSESPGGYTF.

The V call is TRBV21-1, the J call TRBJ2-3; the table's D call TRBD2 went unverified against the DNA. TRBV21-1 is tagged as a pseudogene. The CDR3 contains 16 residues. Here the CDR3 reads CASSSRTSGRTDTQYF. CDR3 DNA sequence: TGTGCCAGCAGCTCCAGGACTAGCGGGAGAACAGATACGCAGTATTTT.

This sequence joins TRBV4-2 and TRBJ1-4; D not resolved. CDR3 length equals 16 residues. The ends were cut back, 4 bases at V and 0 bases at J, with 12 bases in the middle. Germline V gives CDR1 LGHNA, CDR2 YNFKEQ. In nucleotides, the CDR3 is TGTGCCAGCAGCCCCCCGGGTAGTGCAACTAATGAAAAACTGTTTTTT. Translated: CASSPPGSATNEKLFF.

This clone came up a few times. The CDR3 bases are TGTGCCAGCAGCGCGGTCCAGGGGTACCAGCCCCAGCATTTT. Protein product: CASSAVQGYQPQHF. This rearrangement joins TRBV7-2 to TRBJ1-5; TRBD1 is a possible D gene (6 bases). The V end lost 5 bases, the J end lost 7 bases, and 15 bases lay between the germline ends. The CDR3 loop spans 14 amino acids. Looked up from germline, CDR1 is SGHTA and CDR2 is FQGNSA.

V gene TRBV5-1 combines with J gene TRBJ1-4, with a tentative D call TRBD1 (6 bases). In germline, CDR1 is SGHRS, CDR2 YFSETQ. V lost 4 bases to trimming and J lost 8 bases, with 18 bases between them. This CDR3 spans 15 amino acids. CDR3: CASSLQEGRGEKLFF. CDR3 bases: TGCGCCAGCAGCCTACAAGAGGGCAGGGGAGAAAAACTGTTTTTT.

J is TRBJ2-3 and V is TRBV15; TRBD1 agrees at 7 bases. The trim removed 3 bases at V and 6 bases at J, leaving 9 bases unmatched. Germline V gene data show CDR1 as LNHNV and CDR2 as YYDKDF (reference sequence). The CDR3 runs 15 residues. The CDR3 here is CATSSGQGEKDTQYF. The CDR3 nucleotides are TGTGCCACCAGCAGTGGGCAGGGGGAGAAGGATACGCAGTATTTT.

The chain joins TRBV6-5 to TRBJ1-1; 8 positions agree with TRBD1. In germline, CDR1 is MNHEY, CDR2 SVGAGI. V lost 5 bases, J lost 11 bases, and 7 bases stayed unmatched. The CDR3 runs to 12 residues. CDR3 DNA sequence: TGTGCCAGCAGTACAGGGGGTAGGACGGCTTTCTTT. Amino acids: CASSTGGRTAFF.